This TCR beta chain was observed in a study of shared clonotypes between healthy human individuals. CD45RO-negative, CCR7-selected cells formed the naive CD8 fraction, which excluded terminally differentiated effector memory CD45RA+ cells. Findings of the study overall: Roughly 5.3% of naive CD4 clonotypes were common to a handful of donors. Expectations were that clonotype sharing among donors would be affected by sequencing depth. Blood alone was sampled, and tissue repertoires likely differ.

The CDR3 has 16 residues. Trimming stripped 8 bases from V and 3 bases from J, with 19 bases between. Germline CDR1 is ENHRY and CDR2 is SYGVKD. For sorted subsets, approximately 200 ng DNA per replicate equaled 33,000 or so T cell genomes. Clones were sequenced by immunoSEQ multiplex PCR, and TCRdb holds only the in-frame ones, with some missing. The sample consists of more than 2 million clones, about 95% of them appearing once. Concerning this clone: Its antigen is unknown.

The source is a man aged 18 to 30 in good health. The sequenced sample was naive CD8+ T cells sorted from blood. The gene calls are TRBV10-3 and TRBJ2-2; D remains ambiguous. The chain's CDR3 is CAIFETMTRDTGELFF. The CDR3 nucleotides are TGTGCCATCTTTGAAACTATGACTCGGGACACCGGGGAGCTGTTTTTT.